This T cell receptor beta chain was sequenced during a study of blood T cells in healthy people across ages. Looking at the study overall: When template switching was applied, about one barcoded beta molecule was captured per two T cells. Study-wide results and caveats: Researchers judged that diversity estimates from one million T cells fell short of true values. For the donors, CMV status was unknown and possibly confounded expanded clonotype changes.

Per sample, a minimum of 6 million PBMCs were isolated. J gave up 5 bases and V 5 bases, and 10 bases lay outside the gene matches. From germline, CDR1 is MNHNY and CDR2 SVGAGI (reference sequence). The CDR3 is made up of 16 amino acids. A second roughly 6 to 11 cycle PCR used barcoded and J-beta primers. Using its own MiXCR run on the 5' RACE reads, TCRdb lists one record per CDR3 protein. The repertoire holds some 550,000 distinct CDR3 sequences, with 40% to 50% as singletons. Worth noting for this clonotype: The target antigen is unknown.

The material sequenced was blood. This clonotype originated in a man older than 75 in good health. The J gene is TRBJ2-7, the V gene TRBV6-6; 12 nucleotides match TRBD1. This chain's CDR3 is CASSKPPGQGAHEQYF. The CDR3 DNA reads TGTGCCAGCAGTAAACCCCCGGGACAGGGGGCCCACGAGCAGTACTTC.